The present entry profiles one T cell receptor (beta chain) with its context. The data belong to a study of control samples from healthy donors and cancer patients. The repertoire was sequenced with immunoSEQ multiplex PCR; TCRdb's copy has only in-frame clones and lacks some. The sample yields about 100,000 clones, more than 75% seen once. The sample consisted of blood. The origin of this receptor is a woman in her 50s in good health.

CDR3 protein: CASSPPGRDRSNYGYTF. The CDR3 DNA sequence: TGTGCCAGCAGCCCCCCTGGGCGGGACAGATCTAACTATGGCTACACCTTC. This sequence joins TRBV3-1 (or the pseudogene TRBV3-2) and TRBJ1-2; TRBD1 aligns across 7 bases. The germline gives CDR1 LGHDT, CDR2 YNNKEL (reference sequence). This CDR3 is 17 amino acids long. Trimming removed 4 bases from V and 0 bases from J; junction bases left unmatched: 11.